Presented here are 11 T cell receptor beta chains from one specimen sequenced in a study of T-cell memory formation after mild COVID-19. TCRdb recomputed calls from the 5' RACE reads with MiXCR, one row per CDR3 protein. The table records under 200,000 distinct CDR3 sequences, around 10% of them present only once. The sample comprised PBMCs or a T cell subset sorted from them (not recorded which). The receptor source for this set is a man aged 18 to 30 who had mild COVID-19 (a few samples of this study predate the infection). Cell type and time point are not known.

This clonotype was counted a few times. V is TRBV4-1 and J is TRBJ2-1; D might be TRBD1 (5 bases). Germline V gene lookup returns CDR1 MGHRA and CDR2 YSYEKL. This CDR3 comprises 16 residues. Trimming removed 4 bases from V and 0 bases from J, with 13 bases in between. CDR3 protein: CASSPGGARSYNEQFF. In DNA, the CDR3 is TGCGCCAGCAGCCCGGGTGGGGCTCGCTCCTACAATGAGCAGTTCTTC.

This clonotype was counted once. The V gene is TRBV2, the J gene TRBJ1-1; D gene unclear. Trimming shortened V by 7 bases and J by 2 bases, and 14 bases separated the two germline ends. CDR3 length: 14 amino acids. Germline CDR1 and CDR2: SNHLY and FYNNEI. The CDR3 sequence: CASTGSWRNTEAFF. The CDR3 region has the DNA TGTGCCAGCACTGGTAGTTGGAGAAACACTGAAGCTTTCTTT.

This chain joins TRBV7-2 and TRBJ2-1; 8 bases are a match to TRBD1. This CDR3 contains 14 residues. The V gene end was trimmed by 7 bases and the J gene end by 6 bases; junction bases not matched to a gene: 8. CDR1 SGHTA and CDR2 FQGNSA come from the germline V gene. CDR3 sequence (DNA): TGTGCCAGCACCCGGACAGGGATTCTCAATGAGCAGTTCTTC. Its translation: CASTRTGILNEQFF. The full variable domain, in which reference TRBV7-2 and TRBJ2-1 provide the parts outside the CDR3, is GAGVSQSPSNKVTEKGKDVELRCDPISGHTALYWYRQSLGQGLEFLIYFQGNSAPDKSGLPSDRFSAERTGGSVSTLTIQRTQQEDSAVYLCASTRTGILNEQFFGPGTRLTVL.

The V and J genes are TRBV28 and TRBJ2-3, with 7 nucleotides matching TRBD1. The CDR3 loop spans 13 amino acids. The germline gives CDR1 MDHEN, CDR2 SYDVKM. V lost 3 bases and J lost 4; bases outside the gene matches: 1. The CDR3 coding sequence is TGTGCCAGCAGTTTGGGACAGCCAGATACGCAGTATTTT. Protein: CASSLGQPDTQYF.

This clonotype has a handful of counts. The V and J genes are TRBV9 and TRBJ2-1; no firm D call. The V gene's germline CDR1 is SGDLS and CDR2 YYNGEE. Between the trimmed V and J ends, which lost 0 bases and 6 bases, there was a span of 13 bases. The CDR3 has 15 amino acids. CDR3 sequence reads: CASSVAPAQINEQFF. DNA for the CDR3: TGTGCCAGCAGCGTAGCTCCGGCGCAGATCAATGAGCAGTTCTTC.

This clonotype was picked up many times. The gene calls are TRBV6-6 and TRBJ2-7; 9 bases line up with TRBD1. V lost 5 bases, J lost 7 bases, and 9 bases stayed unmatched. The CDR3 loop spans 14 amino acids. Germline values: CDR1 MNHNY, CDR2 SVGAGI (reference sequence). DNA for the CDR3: TGTGCCAGCAGTAGCCGCGACAGGGGGGGAGAGCAGTACTTC. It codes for CASSSRDRGGEQYF.

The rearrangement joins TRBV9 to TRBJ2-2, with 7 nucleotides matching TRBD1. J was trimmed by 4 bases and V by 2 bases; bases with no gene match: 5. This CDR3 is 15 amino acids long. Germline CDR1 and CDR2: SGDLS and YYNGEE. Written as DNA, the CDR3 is TGTGCCAGCAGCGTCCCGGGACAGCCCACCGGGGAGCTGTTTTTT. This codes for CASSVPGQPTGELFF.

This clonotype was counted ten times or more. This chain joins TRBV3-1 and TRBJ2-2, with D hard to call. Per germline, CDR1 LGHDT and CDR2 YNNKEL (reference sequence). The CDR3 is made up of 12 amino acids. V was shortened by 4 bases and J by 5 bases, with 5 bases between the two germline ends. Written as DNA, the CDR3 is TGTGCCAGCAGCCCACAGACCGGGGAGCTGTTTTTT. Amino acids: CASSPQTGELFF.

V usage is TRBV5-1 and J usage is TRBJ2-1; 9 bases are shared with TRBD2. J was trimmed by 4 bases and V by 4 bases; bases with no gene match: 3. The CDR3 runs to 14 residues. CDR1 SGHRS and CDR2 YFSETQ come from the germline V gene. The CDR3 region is CASSLTSGYNEQFF. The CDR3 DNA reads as TGCGCCAGCAGCCTTACTAGCGGGTACAATGAGCAGTTCTTC.

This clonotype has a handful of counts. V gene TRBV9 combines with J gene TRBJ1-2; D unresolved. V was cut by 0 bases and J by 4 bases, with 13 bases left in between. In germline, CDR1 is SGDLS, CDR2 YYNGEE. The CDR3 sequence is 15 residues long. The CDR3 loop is CASSVDPVAIYGYTF. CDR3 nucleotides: TGTGCCAGCAGCGTAGATCCAGTAGCTATCTATGGCTACACCTTC.

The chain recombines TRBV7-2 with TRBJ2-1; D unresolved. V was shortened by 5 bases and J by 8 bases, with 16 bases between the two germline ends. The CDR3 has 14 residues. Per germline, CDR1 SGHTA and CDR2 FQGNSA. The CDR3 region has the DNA TGTGCCAGCAGCATTGTACCGTTGGTCGATGAGCAGTTCTTC. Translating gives CASSIVPLVDEQFF.